The TCR beta chain described here comes from a study of blood T cell repertoires in COVID-19. Turning to the study itself: Spain, Italy and the United States supplied samples that represented acute and convalescent COVID-19. PBMCs, B-cell-depleted T cells, or T cells provided the cDNA or gDNA that made up the material.

Assay used: immunoSEQ multiplex PCR; TCRdb lists only in-frame clones, some missing. Of under 300,000 clones listed, 80% to 90% were seen once; the top ten hold roughly 8.6%. Allocation to cohorts depended on clinical history reported by the participants. The clonotype comes from a man aged 35-49 years who had recovered from COVID-19. Sequenced input: PBMCs or T cells enriched from blood (not recorded which).

CDR3 sequence (DNA): TGCGCCAGCAGCCAAGAGACTAGGTTAACGGGGTATAGGAGGGATACGCAGTATTTT. Translation gives CASSQETRLTGYRRDTQYF. The chain combines TRBV4-1 with TRBJ2-3, with TRBD2 as a possible D gene (6 bases). The CDR3 is 19 amino acids. CDR1 is MGHRA and CDR2 is YSYEKL in the germline V gene. The V end was cut by 0 bases, the J end by 6 bases, with 25 bases between.